This T cell receptor beta chain was recovered during a study of Ad26.COV2.S vaccination and SARS-CoV-2 variants. On the study more broadly: Recipients of Ad26.COV2.S got it intramuscularly, once or twice 56 days apart.

General study points: Breadth of non-spike TCRs did not differ between vaccinees and placebo recipients.

This clone was recorded only once. Its antigen remains unidentified. Clones were read by immunoSEQ multiplex PCR, and TCRdb kept only the in-frame ones, dropping some. Counted here are hundreds of thousands of clones, 92% occurring once; the ten biggest clones make up roughly 1.7%. Trimming took 4 bases from V and 1 from J, leaving 14 bases between them. This CDR3 has 15 amino acids. Per germline, CDR1 SGHRS and CDR2 YFSETQ. Described treatment: some 20 received Ad26.COV2.S at low or high dose, single or two shots; 5 received placebo; per-sample allocation not given. It was on day 63 after the first vaccine or placebo injection that samples were taken.

The receptor was derived from a person aged 18 to 59 who received the Ad26.COV2.S COVID-19 vaccine or a placebo. The sample in question was peripheral blood, obtained in a trial of Ad26.COV2.S vaccine versus placebo. This sequence joins TRBV5-1 and TRBJ2-5; D is possibly TRBD1 (5 bases). CDR3 coding DNA: TGCGCCAGCAGCCTAGATGGGGCAATCCAAGAGACCCAGTACTTC. Amino acids: CASSLDGAIQETQYF.